Listed below are T cell receptor beta chains from one sample, sequenced in a study of PD-1 blockade in classical Hodgkin lymphoma. Method: immunoSEQ multiplex PCR; TCRdb's copy keeps in-frame clones and lacks some. The repertoire holds almost 85,000 clones, about nine tenths seen once, with less than 25% in the top ten. The input for sequencing was peripheral blood mononuclear cells (PBMCs), taken at baseline. The source of these receptors is a human donor with classical Hodgkin lymphoma. CDR3s include the opening cysteine and the closing phenylalanine or tryptophan. A D gene is named only where the DNA matches it firmly. Clone size, where shown, is once, few, many, or a class for clones that have expanded.

j_call,v_call,d_call,clone_size,cdr3_nt,cdr3_aa
TRBJ2-3,TRBV10-3,TRBD1,-,TGTGCCATCTCGACAGGGGGCCGAGGAGATACGCAGTATTTT,CAISTGGRGDTQYF
TRBJ2-1,TRBV4-3,TRBD1,-,TGCGCCAGCAGCCAAGGGGACAGGTCCTACAATGAGCAGTTCTTC,CASSQGDRSYNEQFF
TRBJ2-4,TRBV5-1,-,once,TGCGCCAGCAGCCGGGCTGGGGTAGCCAAAAACATTCAGTACTTC,CASSRAGVAKNIQYF
TRBJ2-1,TRBV6-5,TRBD2,-,TGTGCCAGCAGCGAACCCGGCGGGAGGGATAATGAGCAGTTCTTC,CASSEPGGRDNEQFF
TRBJ2-2,TRBV27,-,-,TGTGCCAGCAGTCCCCTAGTGGTACCGAACACCGGGGAGCTGTTTTTT,CASSPLVVPNTGELFF
TRBJ1-4,TRBV25-1,TRBD1,few,TGTGCCAGCAGTGAACCGACGACAGGGCGGGAAAAACTGTTTTTT,CASSEPTTGREKLFF
TRBJ1-5,TRBV21-1,-,few,TGTGCCAGCAGCAAAGTGATGGGCAGGGTCGATCAGCCCCAGCATTTT,CASSKVMGRVDQPQHF
TRBJ2-1,TRBV6-1,TRBD2,once,TGTGCCAGCAGCGAGGAATGGCTAGCGGGAAATGAGCAGTTCTTC,CASSEEWLAGNEQFF
TRBJ1-1,TRBV15,-,-,TGTGCCACCAGCAGAGATGGCAGGGGTCGGTACACTGAAGCTTTCTTT,CATSRDGRGRYTEAFF
TRBJ2-7,TRBV5-6,-,-,TGTGCCAGCAGCTTGGGTTGGAGGGGCGAGCAGTACTTC,CASSLGWRGEQYF
TRBJ1-5,TRBV30,-,-,TGTGCCTGGAGAGGGGGGCAGGGCCAGCCCCAGCATTTT,CAWRGGQGQPQHF
TRBJ2-1,TRBV11-2,-,-,TGTGCCAGCAGCTCTTTATACGGGAGTCTTGACAATGAGCAGTTCTTC,CASSSLYGSLDNEQFF
TRBJ2-7,TRBV15,-,-,TGTGCCACCAGCAGAGGCCCGACTCGTGAGCAGTACTTC,CATSRGPTREQYF
TRBJ2-7,TRBV18,TRBD1,-,TGTGCCAGCTCACCGGACAGGGGAACAGGCGAGCAGTACTTC,CASSPDRGTGEQYF
TRBJ2-7,TRBV29-1,-,-,TGCAGCGTTGAAGGGGCGGAGTACGAGCAGTACTTC,CSVEGAEYEQYF
TRBJ1-5,TRBV19,TRBD1,-,TGTGCCGGGGGAGGGACAGGGGGTGGTCAGCCCCAGCATTTT,CAGGGTGGGQPQHF
TRBJ2-7,TRBV7-9,-,many,TGTGCCAGCAGCTTGACCATGGACAGCTCCTACGAGCAGTACTTC,CASSLTMDSSYEQYF
TRBJ1-3,TRBV19,-,-,TGTGCCTGCTCCCGCTCTGGAAACACCATATATTTT,CACSRSGNTIYF
TRBJ2-5,TRBV6-5,TRBD1,-,TGTGCCAGCAATATGGGGACAGTTCAAGAGACCCAGTACTTC,CASNMGTVQETQYF
TRBJ1-1,TRBV5-1,-,-,TGCGCCAGCAGCTTGGACGGCCTGAAGACTGAAGCTTTCTTT,CASSLDGLKTEAFF
TRBJ2-6,TRBV6-1,-,-,TGTGCCAGCAGTGGAGGAAGCTCTGGGGCCAACGTCCTGACTTTC,CASSGGSSGANVLTF
TRBJ1-3,TRBV19,TRBD1,-,TGTGCCAGTCAAGGGGCCGGACAGGCCAGCTCTGGAAACACCATATATTTT,CASQGAGQASSGNTIYF
TRBJ2-1,TRBV6-1,-,-,TGTGCCAGTAACATCGGGGTCCCGGGTGAAAATGAGCAGTTCTTC,CASNIGVPGENEQFF
TRBJ1-1,TRBV5-1,-,-,TGCGCCAGCAGCTTGTTTAGGGGCGGGAGCACTGAAGCTTTCTTT,CASSLFRGGSTEAFF
TRBJ2-1,TRBV11-2,-,once,TGTGCCAGCAGCTTAGATGGGACACCCCAGTTCTTC,CASSLDGTPQFF
TRBJ1-1,TRBV5-4,-,-,TGTGCCAGCAGCTCATCTGGGAACACTGAAGCTTTCTTT,CASSSSGNTEAFF
TRBJ1-1,TRBV5-6,-,-,TGTGCCAGCAGCTTGGCCCAGGCAGGGAACACTGAAGCTTTCTTT,CASSLAQAGNTEAFF
TRBJ1-2,TRBV29-1,-,-,TGCAGCGTTGACGGGAGAACAGGGTCCGGCTACACCTTC,CSVDGRTGSGYTF